The 18 T cell receptor beta chains presented below share a single source sample, sequenced in a study of T cell repertoires in cytomegalovirus infection. TCRdb itself ran the reads through MiXCR, one entry per CDR3 protein. The sample shows a few hundred thousand distinct CDR3 sequences, roughly 34% of them seen only once. Antigens of these TCRs are unknown. The specimen was cultured PBMCs, collected from culture after CMV antigen stimulation. Receptors were obtained from a human donor in good health (CMV status not recorded). Some clones in this sample may be carry-over from other donors' samples.

This clonotype has only a few counts. V is TRBV5-5 and J is TRBJ1-5, with a possible D match to TRBD1 (6 bases). Germline CDR1 reads SGHKS; CDR2 reads YYEKEE (reference sequence). The CDR3 extends over 13 amino acids. The V and J ends lost 7 bases and 0 bases respectively, with 8 bases between them. CDR3: CASQGNSNQPQHF. The DNA of the CDR3 is TGTGCCAGCCAGGGGAATAGCAATCAGCCCCAGCATTTT. Full variable domain (outside the CDR3, taken from reference TRBV5-5 and TRBJ1-5): DAGVTQSPTHLIKTRGQQVTLRCSPISGHKSVSWYQQVLGQGPQFIFQYYEKEERGRGNFPDRFSARQFPNYSSELNVNALLLGDSALYLCASQGNSNQPQHFGDGTRLSIL.

The chain uses TRBV24-1 and TRBJ2-1; TRBD1 matches 8 bases. Germline assignment: CDR1 KGHDR and CDR2 SFDVKD. CDR3 length: 16 residues. V dropped 4 bases and J dropped 4; count of bases not matched to a gene: 8. The CDR3 sequence is CATSDTTGGSYNEQFF. The CDR3 region has the DNA TGTGCCACCAGTGACACCACAGGGGGATCGTACAATGAGCAGTTCTTC.

This clonotype showed up just a few times. The chain is built from TRBV5-6 and TRBJ2-1; D gene unclear. Germline assignment: CDR1 SGHDT and CDR2 YYEEEE. This CDR3 region has 12 residues. V was cut by 1 base and J by 5 bases, with 4 bases left in between. CDR3 residues: CASSLKDNEQFF. The CDR3 coding sequence is TGTGCCAGCAGCTTGAAGGACAATGAGCAGTTCTTC.

The genes are TRBV24-1 and TRBJ2-1; TRBD2 matches at 10 bases. The CDR3 loop spans 16 amino acids. The trim removed 0 bases at V and 10 bases at J, leaving 8 bases unmatched. Germline V gene data show CDR1 as KGHDR and CDR2 as SFDVKD. The CDR3 nucleotides are TGTGCCACCAGTGATTTGCGGTCTAGCGGGAGTGAAGAGCAGTTCTTC. This sequence encodes CATSDLRSSGSEEQFF.

The V and J genes are TRBV20-1 and TRBJ1-4; unclear D gene. V was shortened by 3 bases and J by 0 bases, with 14 bases between the two germline ends. The CDR3 covers 16 residues. Germline CDR1 is DFQATT and CDR2 is SNEGSKA (reference sequence). CDR3 DNA: TGCAGTGCTAGCCCCGTGGAGCGTGCAACTAATGAAAAACTGTTTTTT. It is translated as CSASPVERATNEKLFF.

This chain connects TRBV18 to TRBJ1-6; a weak D match, TRBD1 (5 bases). This CDR3 contains 16 residues. The V gene's germline CDR1 is KGHSH and CDR2 LQKENI. Trimming removed 3 bases at V and 7 bases at J, with 16 bases between. In DNA, the CDR3 is TGTGCCAGCTCACCTCGGGCTCAGGGATTCAATTCACCCCTCCACTTT. Translated, it gives CASSPRAQGFNSPLHF.

This clonotype was seen more than once but under ten times. V and J are TRBV6-6 and TRBJ1-1, with TRBD1 matching 9 bases. Germline CDR1 reads MNHNY; CDR2 reads SVGAGI (reference sequence). There are 15 residues in the CDR3. The trim removed 6 bases at V and 4 bases at J, leaving 9 bases unmatched. CDR3 sequence: CASSTQGAVSTEAFF. For the CDR3, the DNA is TGTGCCAGCAGCACACAGGGGGCGGTTTCCACTGAAGCTTTCTTT.

This clonotype has a handful of counts. The V call is TRBV29-1, the J call TRBJ2-3; TRBD1 aligns across 8 bases. The germline V gene encodes CDR1 SQVTM and CDR2 ANQGSEA. V lost 2 bases, J lost 6 bases, and 7 bases stayed unmatched. This CDR3 is 14 amino acids long. In nucleotides, the CDR3 is TGCAGCGTTGAACGGGGGACAGGTGCTGATACGCAGTATTTT. The encoded protein is CSVERGTGADTQYF.

This clonotype was found many times. This sequence joins TRBV5-1 and TRBJ2-1, with 10 bases lining up with TRBD2. V was clipped by 7 bases and J by 10 bases; unmatched bases: 8. CDR1 SGHRS and CDR2 YFSETQ come from the germline V gene. The CDR3 length is 13 residues. The CDR3 spells CASELAGGREQFF. The CDR3, as DNA: TGCGCCAGCGAGTTAGCGGGAGGCAGGGAGCAGTTCTTC.

The chain has TRBV7-9 and TRBJ1-1, with D possibly matching TRBD1 (6 bases). V was cut by 5 bases and J by 1 base, with 14 bases left in between. The CDR3 loop spans 15 amino acids. CDR1 is SEHNR, CDR2 FQNEAQ, per germline (reference sequence). The CDR3 bases are TGTGCCAGCAGCCCGGGGGGCAGGGGGAACACTGAAGCTTTCTTT. It specifies CASSPGGRGNTEAFF.

The chain recombines TRBV6-2 or TRBV6-3 with TRBJ1-5; no firm D call. The germline V gene has CDR1 MNHEY and CDR2 SVGEGT. V shed 0 bases and J shed 6 bases, with 9 bases lying between them. The CDR3 has 14 amino acids. The CDR3 is CASSYSEGSQPQHF. For the CDR3, the DNA is TGTGCCAGCAGTTACTCGGAGGGCAGTCAGCCCCAGCATTTT.

This clonotype was observed a few times. The chain has TRBV2 and TRBJ1-3; no reliable D call. Trimming left V 6 bases short and J 3 bases short, with 15 bases between. Germline CDR1 and CDR2: SNHLY and FYNNEI. The CDR3 loop spans 15 amino acids. The CDR3 spells CASRFTWFGGNTIYF. For the CDR3, the DNA is TGTGCCAGCAGATTCACCTGGTTTGGTGGAAACACCATATATTTT.

This clonotype occurred a few times. J is TRBJ1-1 and V is TRBV5-4; D gene uncertain. Looked up from germline, CDR1 is SGHNT and CDR2 is YYREEE (reference sequence). V lost 3 bases and J 0 bases, leaving 6 bases between the germline ends. This CDR3 is built from 13 residues. As DNA, the CDR3 is TGTGCCAGCAGCTCCGCGCTGAACACTGAAGCTTTCTTT. Amino acids: CASSSALNTEAFF.

The CDR3 DNA sequence: TGTGCCAGCTCACCTCCTCTTATCTCGAGCTCCTACAATGAGCAGTTCTTC. Amino acid sequence: CASSPPLISSSYNEQFF. The chain couples TRBV18 to TRBJ2-1; unclear D gene. V shed 3 bases and J shed 0 bases, with 15 bases lying between them. Germline assignment: CDR1 KGHSH and CDR2 LQKENI. The length of the CDR3 is 17 residues.

This clonotype was seen ten or more times. The chain links TRBV7-8 to TRBJ2-7; no clear D. The CDR3 contains 12 residues. The germline gives CDR1 SGHVS, CDR2 FQNEAQ. Trimming pared 0 bases from V and 2 bases from J, leaving 2 bases between. The CDR3 nucleotides are TGTGCCAGCAGCTTAGCGGCCTACGAGCAGTACTTC. Translation gives CASSLAAYEQYF.

J is TRBJ2-1 and V is TRBV7-3, with TRBD2 identical over 7 bases. The ends lost 2 bases at V and 6 bases at J; junction bases unmatched: 10. The CDR3 runs to 16 residues. Germline V CDR1 and CDR2: SGHTA, FQGTGA. The CDR3 sequence is CASSLSGLAEGNEQFF. The CDR3 DNA sequence: TGTGCCAGCAGCTTATCAGGGCTAGCGGAAGGCAATGAGCAGTTCTTC.

This clonotype has only a few counts. The chain carries TRBV6-2 or TRBV6-3 and TRBJ2-7; 7 nucleotides line up with TRBD2. The CDR3 totals 15 residues. The V gene's germline CDR1 is MNHEY and CDR2 SVGEGT. The V segment lost 6 bases and the J segment 4 bases; nucleotides outside the gene matches: 12. Here the CDR3 DNA reads TGTGCCAGCAGGCGCGCCGGGACTACGGGGTACGAGCAGTACTTC. The encoded protein is CASRRAGTTGYEQYF.

This clonotype was detected ten times or more. The rearrangement links TRBV12-3 or TRBV12-4 to TRBJ2-2; TRBD2 agrees at 12 bases. This CDR3 is built from 20 residues. The V segment lost 6 bases and the J segment 2 bases; nucleotides outside the gene matches: 16. The CDR3, as DNA: TGTGCCAGCAGCCCTCAGCGAAAAACTAGCGGGAGGTATAACACCGGGGAGCTGTTTTTT. It codes for CASSPQRKTSGRYNTGELFF.